This is a list of T cell receptor beta chains from one sample in a study of T cell responses to AZD1222 COVID-19 vaccine. Method: immunoSEQ multiplex PCR; TCRdb's copy keeps in-frame clones and lacks some. This table holds about 180,000 clones, approximately 90% found once. Specimen: peripheral blood, collected on day 0 of AZD1222 vaccination. These receptors originate from an adult in good health. CDR3s include the opening cysteine and the closing phenylalanine or tryptophan. The order of the fields is J gene, V gene, CDR3 protein.

J: TRBJ1-2
V: TRBV12-3/TRBV12-4
CDR3: CASSPSRYGYTF

J: TRBJ2-4
V: TRBV7-8
CDR3: CASSPRGGAGAKNIQYF

J: TRBJ1-2
V: TRBV7-2
CDR3: CASSLDGTGTNYGYTF

J: TRBJ1-4
V: TRBV6-6
CDR3: CASRTGRTNEKLFF

J: TRBJ2-6
V: TRBV11-2
CDR3: CASGRPGANVLTF

J: TRBJ1-4
V: TRBV7-9
CDR3: CASSFTGGSNEKLFF

J: TRBJ2-7
V: TRBV6-5
CDR3: CASSDVGLAGDEQYF

J: TRBJ2-5
V: TRBV5-1
CDR3: CASSTTGGSETQYF

J: TRBJ1-1
V: TRBV18
CDR3: CASSPTRGGNTEAFF

J: TRBJ1-1
V: TRBV27
CDR3: CASSFLGGGDTEAFF

J: TRBJ2-1
V: TRBV5-5
CDR3: CASSLAGGIEQFF

J: TRBJ1-4
V: TRBV18
CDR3: CASSPGYNEKLFF

J: TRBJ2-2
V: TRBV10-3
CDR3: CAISESSGGDTGELFF

J: TRBJ2-3
V: TRBV9
CDR3: CASSVEASSVVTQYF

J: TRBJ1-5
V: TRBV6-1
CDR3: CASSEGRGVSNQPQHF

J: TRBJ2-7
V: TRBV6-1
CDR3: CASSERVDREGEQYF

J: TRBJ1-2
V: TRBV4-1
CDR3: CASSQDFPRRKANYGYTF